The clone carrying this T cell receptor beta chain was recorded only once. This CDR3 is built from 15 residues. Trimming took 0 bases from V and 7 from J; bases not matched to a gene: 6. From germline, CDR1 is SGDLS and CDR2 YYNGEE. This entry belongs to a study of blood T cell repertoires in COVID-19. About the research overall: The samples span acute and convalescent COVID-19 from the United States, Italy and Spain. Sources were T cells, B-cell-depleted T cells, or PBMCs; the material itself was cDNA or gDNA.

Per the authors' pipeline: The authors estimated nucleated cell counts from reference gene primer amplification. TCRdb's table, derived via immunoSEQ multiplex PCR, lists solely in-frame clones and lacks some. V, J and clone size were drawn from that table, and D and trimming were deduced from the DNA. The sample records 200,000 to 300,000 clones, around 81% being singletons. Material: peripheral blood. This sequence was found in a young man who had recovered from COVID-19. The V gene is TRBV9, the J gene TRBJ2-2; 7 nucleotides agree with TRBD1. The CDR3 reads CASSVGGQGDGELFF. The CDR3 DNA reads as TGTGCCAGCAGCGTAGGAGGGCAGGGGGACGGGGAGCTGTTTTTT.